This is a list of T cell receptor beta chains from one sample in a study of early T cells in non-severe SARS-CoV-2 infection. TCRdb used MiXCR to reprocess the 5' RACE reads, holding one entry per CDR3 protein. The data show 55,000 to 75,000 distinct CDR3 sequences, roughly an eighth seen once. The material sequenced was whole blood. These receptors were collected from an adult who was a healthcare worker with PCR-confirmed SARS-CoV-2 infection or an uninfected control (not recorded which). CDR3s include the opening cysteine and the closing phenylalanine or tryptophan. The D gene is left open where the match is weak. For some rows the clone size is stated as once, few or many, or as a class when expanded; others skip it.

D: TRBD1
J: TRBJ2-7
size: NA
V: TRBV6-5
DNA: TGTGCCAGCAGTTCGGCCCTTAGGGACAGGGGGACACCTGAGCAGTACTTC
CDR3: CASSSALRDRGTPEQYF

D: NA
J: TRBJ1-2
size: NA
V: TRBV30
DNA: TGTGCCTGGAGTGCAATCCCGGGACCGACCTATGGCTACACCTTC
CDR3: CAWSAIPGPTYGYTF

D: NA
J: TRBJ2-3
size: few
V: TRBV4-3
DNA: TGCGCCAGCAGCCAAGCCATGGGCCCCTCAGATACGCAGTATTTT
CDR3: CASSQAMGPSDTQYF

D: NA
J: TRBJ2-7
size: NA
V: TRBV7-2
DNA: TGTGCCAGCAGCCCACTATACGAGCAGTACTTC
CDR3: CASSPLYEQYF

D: NA
J: TRBJ2-3
size: many
V: TRBV11-2
DNA: TGTGCCAGCAGCCGCGGCCGGTCAAGCACAGATACGCAGTATTTT
CDR3: CASSRGRSSTDTQYF

D: TRBD1
J: TRBJ2-6
size: NA
V: TRBV10-3
DNA: TGTGCCATCAGTGAACAGGGGCTCTCTGGGGCCAACGTCCTGACTTTC
CDR3: CAISEQGLSGANVLTF

D: NA
J: TRBJ1-1
size: few
V: TRBV29-1
DNA: TGCAGCGTTCAAACCGGCAATGTGGACACTGAAGCTTTCTTT
CDR3: CSVQTGNVDTEAFF

D: NA
J: TRBJ1-1
size: few
V: TRBV6-2/TRBV6-3
DNA: TGTGCCAGCAGGAAGGGGAACACTGAAGCTTTCTTT
CDR3: CASRKGNTEAFF

D: NA
J: TRBJ1-2
size: few
V: TRBV20-1
DNA: TGCAGTGCTCCCTCCCCTGCCAAGGGCTATGGCTACACCTTC
CDR3: CSAPSPAKGYGYTF

D: NA
J: TRBJ2-6
size: few
V: TRBV7-9
DNA: TGTGCCAGCAGCTTAGCCCAACAGGGAGTCTCTGGGGCCAACGTCCTGACTTTC
CDR3: CASSLAQQGVSGANVLTF

D: NA
J: TRBJ2-2
size: NA
V: TRBV6-5
DNA: TGTGCCAGCAGTTACCCAGGGTTAACCGGGGAGCTGTTTTTT
CDR3: CASSYPGLTGELFF

D: NA
J: TRBJ2-1
size: few
V: TRBV5-5
DNA: TGTGCCAGCAGCCTTGGGAGTCCCGGCAATGAGCAGTTCTTC
CDR3: CASSLGSPGNEQFF

D: TRBD2
J: TRBJ2-4
size: many
V: TRBV6-1
DNA: TGTGCCAGCAGTCCGCTTACCGGGACTAGCGGGGGGGCCATAAACATTCAGTACTTC
CDR3: CASSPLTGTSGGAINIQYF

D: TRBD1
J: TRBJ2-7
size: NA
V: TRBV5-1
DNA: TGCGCCAGCAGCTTGTGGGGCACAGGGGGCGTTTACTACGAGCAGTACTTC
CDR3: CASSLWGTGGVYYEQYF

D: NA
J: TRBJ2-3
size: many
V: TRBV7-9
DNA: TGTGCCCACAGAGGGGGTAGCACAGATACGCAGTATTTT
CDR3: CAHRGGSTDTQYF

D: NA
J: TRBJ2-1
size: NA
V: TRBV9
DNA: TGTGCCAGCAGCCTCAGGGCAGCGCCATACAATGAGCAGTTCTTC
CDR3: CASSLRAAPYNEQFF

D: TRBD1
J: TRBJ1-4
size: few
V: TRBV27
DNA: TGTGCCAGCAGTCCATCGGGACAGGGTAATGAAAAACTGTTTTTT
CDR3: CASSPSGQGNEKLFF

D: NA
J: TRBJ2-2
size: NA
V: TRBV11-2
DNA: TGTGCCAGCAGCTCCGGGGGTACAGCGAAGAACACCGGGGAGCTGTTTTTT
CDR3: CASSSGGTAKNTGELFF

D: TRBD1
J: TRBJ2-5
size: few
V: TRBV20-1
DNA: TGCAGTGCTAGCAGGGGGCTTCAAGAGACCCAGTACTTC
CDR3: CSASRGLQETQYF

D: NA
J: TRBJ1-3
size: NA
V: TRBV18
DNA: TGTGCCAGCTCACCATCGGGCCGCTCTGGAAACACCATATATTTT
CDR3: CASSPSGRSGNTIYF

D: NA
J: TRBJ2-1
size: many
V: TRBV10-3
DNA: TGTGCCATCAGTGAGGGACAGAGTACCTACAATGAGCAGTTCTTC
CDR3: CAISEGQSTYNEQFF

D: TRBD2
J: TRBJ2-1
size: NA
V: TRBV6-1
DNA: TGTGCCAGCAGCCGAGATAGCGGGGGGACATACAATGAGCAGTTCTTC
CDR3: CASSRDSGGTYNEQFF

D: NA
J: TRBJ1-2
size: few
V: TRBV19
DNA: TGTGCCAGTAGTATGCTGGGGGCAAACTATGGCTACACCTTC
CDR3: CASSMLGANYGYTF

D: TRBD1
J: TRBJ1-5
size: NA
V: TRBV20-1
DNA: TGCAGTGCTAGAGAGTCAGGGGGCATGCAGCCCCAGCATTTT
CDR3: CSARESGGMQPQHF

D: TRBD1
J: TRBJ2-7
size: few
V: TRBV7-2
DNA: TGTGCCAGCAGCCCCCGGGACAGGGGGCGAAACGAGCAGTACTTC
CDR3: CASSPRDRGRNEQYF

D: TRBD1
J: TRBJ2-5
size: NA
V: TRBV20-1
DNA: TGCAGTGCTACACACTATACAGGGGGAGAGACCCAGTACTTC
CDR3: CSATHYTGGETQYF

D: TRBD2
J: TRBJ2-7
size: many
V: TRBV19
DNA: TGTGCCAGTAGTATCGGACTAGCGGTGAACCCCTACGAGCAGTACTTC
CDR3: CASSIGLAVNPYEQYF

D: NA
J: TRBJ1-5
size: many
V: TRBV19
DNA: TGTGCCAGTAGTTCTTCCCGGACAGACGGGCATCAGCCCCAGCATTTT
CDR3: CASSSSRTDGHQPQHF

D: NA
J: TRBJ2-1
size: NA
V: TRBV2
DNA: TGTGCCAGCAGTGAATACCGGAACAATGAGCAGTTCTTC
CDR3: CASSEYRNNEQFF

D: NA
J: TRBJ2-3
size: once
V: TRBV20-1
DNA: TGCAGTTCCTCCTTAGTAGTCGGGACGCAGTATTTT
CDR3: CSSSLVVGTQYF

D: TRBD1
J: TRBJ2-3
size: few
V: TRBV5-8
DNA: TGTGCCAGCAGCTTGGGGACAGGGGGCACAGATACGCAGTATTTT
CDR3: CASSLGTGGTDTQYF

D: TRBD1
J: TRBJ2-5
size: many
V: TRBV20-1
DNA: TGCAGTGCTAGAGGCAGGGGGCGGGAGACCCAGTACTTC
CDR3: CSARGRGRETQYF

D: NA
J: TRBJ1-4
size: many
V: TRBV18
DNA: TGTGCCAGCTCACCAAGGGGAGATAATGAAAAACTGTTTTTT
CDR3: CASSPRGDNEKLFF

D: TRBD2
J: TRBJ2-1
size: many
V: TRBV30
DNA: TGTGCCTGGAGTGTATATAGCGGGGGTAACAATGAGCAGTTCTTC
CDR3: CAWSVYSGGNNEQFF

D: NA
J: TRBJ2-6
size: many
V: TRBV12-3/TRBV12-4
DNA: TGTGCCAGCAGTCACCAGGGCTTCTCTGGGGCCAACGTCCTGACTTTC
CDR3: CASSHQGFSGANVLTF

D: NA
J: TRBJ1-5
size: NA
V: TRBV2
DNA: TGTGCCAGCAGTGCCCAGGGAACGAGTGACAATCAGCCCCAGCATTTT
CDR3: CASSAQGTSDNQPQHF

D: NA
J: TRBJ1-1
size: many
V: TRBV6-1
DNA: TGTGCCAGCAGTGTGACAGTGATCACTGAAGCTTTCTTT
CDR3: CASSVTVITEAFF

D: TRBD1
J: TRBJ1-1
size: few
V: TRBV7-9
DNA: TGTGCCAGCAGCTTACCGCCGGGACAGGGAGAAGCTTTCTTT
CDR3: CASSLPPGQGEAFF

D: TRBD2
J: TRBJ2-1
size: many
V: TRBV4-3
DNA: TGCGCCAGCAGCCTTGATCGGGGGGGCGGTGAGCAGTTCTTC
CDR3: CASSLDRGGGEQFF

D: NA
J: TRBJ1-5
size: NA
V: TRBV12-3/TRBV12-4
DNA: TGTGCCAGCAGTTTCGGGGGTTCTCAGGGCAATCAGCCCCAGCATTTT
CDR3: CASSFGGSQGNQPQHF

D: NA
J: TRBJ2-2
size: NA
V: TRBV6-4
DNA: TGTGCCAGCAGTGACAGGGTTACCGGGGAGCTGTTTTTT
CDR3: CASSDRVTGELFF

D: NA
J: TRBJ1-1
size: many
V: TRBV6-1
DNA: TGTGCCAGCAGTCCCCAAGGACAGTACACTGAAGCTTTCTTT
CDR3: CASSPQGQYTEAFF

D: NA
J: TRBJ2-3
size: NA
V: TRBV7-2
DNA: NA
CDR3: CASSLVFFGTDTQYF

D: TRBD1
J: TRBJ1-4
size: many
V: TRBV20-1
DNA: TGCAGTGCCTTTACAGGGGGAGCGAATGAAAAACTGTTTTTT
CDR3: CSAFTGGANEKLFF

D: TRBD1
J: TRBJ1-2
size: many
V: TRBV5-5
DNA: TGTGCCAGCAGCGCGGACAGGGTTAACTATGGCTACACCTTC
CDR3: CASSADRVNYGYTF

D: NA
J: TRBJ1-3
size: few
V: TRBV7-9
DNA: TGTGCCAGCAGCCAGGTGACCCAGGGGAAGTCTGGAAACACCATATATTTT
CDR3: CASSQVTQGKSGNTIYF

D: NA
J: TRBJ1-4
size: few
V: TRBV12-3/TRBV12-4
DNA: TGTGCCAGCAGTTTAGACCGAAAACTGTTTTTT
CDR3: CASSLDRKLFF

D: NA
J: TRBJ1-4
size: NA
V: TRBV4-2
DNA: TGTGCCAGCAGCCAAGGGGAGAGGGGTAAAAAACTGTTTTTT
CDR3: CASSQGERGKKLFF

D: TRBD2
J: TRBJ2-7
size: NA
V: TRBV7-6
DNA: TGTGCCAGCAGCCTTAGCGGGGGTCCAGACGAGCAGTACTTC
CDR3: CASSLSGGPDEQYF

D: NA
J: TRBJ2-3
size: many
V: TRBV5-1
DNA: TGCGCCAGCAGCTTGGGGGCAGGCACAGATACGCAGTATTTT
CDR3: CASSLGAGTDTQYF

D: NA
J: TRBJ2-5
size: NA
V: TRBV20-1
DNA: TGCAGTGCGCTAGACCCGGGCGGCGAGACCCAGTACTTC
CDR3: CSALDPGGETQYF